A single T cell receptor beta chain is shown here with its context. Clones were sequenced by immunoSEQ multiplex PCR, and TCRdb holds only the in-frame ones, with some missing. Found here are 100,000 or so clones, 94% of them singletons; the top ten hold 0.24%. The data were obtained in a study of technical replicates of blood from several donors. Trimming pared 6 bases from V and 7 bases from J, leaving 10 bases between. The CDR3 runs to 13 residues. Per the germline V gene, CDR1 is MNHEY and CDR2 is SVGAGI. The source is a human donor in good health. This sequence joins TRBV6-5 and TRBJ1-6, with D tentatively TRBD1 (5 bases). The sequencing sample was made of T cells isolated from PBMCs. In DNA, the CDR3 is TGTGCCAGCAGCCGCGGGACCAATTCACCCCTCCACTTT. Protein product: CASSRGTNSPLHF.